Detailed here is one T cell receptor beta chain. The data were obtained in a study of blood T cell repertoires in COVID-19. In germline, CDR1 is MNHEY, CDR2 SVGEGT. This CDR3 contains 15 residues. The V end was cut by 4 bases, the J end by 0 bases, with 12 bases between. Sequencing was performed with immunoSEQ multiplex PCR; in TCRdb, only in-frame clones are kept and a portion is missing. This sample has around 300,000 clones; about 91% occur once, and the top ten carry approximately 1.6%. The clonotype comes from a woman aged 25-40 years with COVID-19, enrolled during active disease. Source material: peripheral blood. The chain employs TRBV6-2 or TRBV6-3 and TRBJ1-1; TRBD1 might be the D (5 bases). The chain's CDR3 is CASSFERGMNTEAFF. For the CDR3, the DNA is TGTGCCAGCAGTTTCGAAAGGGGCATGAACACTGAAGCTTTCTTT.